A single sample is the source of the 31 T cell receptor beta chains below, sequenced in a study of siplizumab effects on memory and regulatory T cells (dated by TCRdb to about 2019). The protocol used for the library was the immunoSEQ multiplex PCR assay. TCRdb took over this immuneACCESS table, retaining in-frame rearrangements with V and J assigned. Such tables are incomplete; in checked studies, under half of the missing clones stem from an unresolved V gene, and the remainder is unexplained. The sample table records about 100,000 clones; more than 85% of these occur just once. The ten largest clonotypes hold 0.15% of the sample. Sequencing used CD4+ T cells sorted from blood. The source of these receptors is a human donor in good health.

This chain joins TRBV7-2 and TRBJ1-5; TRBD1 aligns across 8 bases. The V segment lost 4 bases and the J segment 7 bases; nucleotides outside the gene matches: 6. Germline-derived CDR1 and CDR2 are SGHTA and FQGNSA. This CDR3 contains 14 residues. In DNA form, the CDR3 reads TGTGCCAGCAGCTCGACAGGGGTCCCCCAGCCCCAGCATTTT. It encodes CASSSTGVPQPQHF. The complete variable domain, with remaining parts taken from reference TRBV7-2 and TRBJ1-5, reads GAGVSQSPSNKVTEKGKDVELRCDPISGHTALYWYRQSLGQGLEFLIYFQGNSAPDKSGLPSDRFSAERTGGSVSTLTIQRTQQEDSAVYLCASSSTGVPQPQHFGDGTRLSIL.

The rearrangement uses TRBV5-1 and TRBJ1-5, with 7 bases matching TRBD1. V was pared by 0 bases and J by 5 bases, with 2 bases of the junction left unmatched. Germline-derived CDR1 and CDR2 are SGHRS and YFSETQ. The CDR3 has 14 amino acids. The CDR3 here is CASSLEGGDQPQHF. In DNA, the CDR3 is TGCGCCAGCAGCTTGGAAGGGGGCGATCAGCCCCAGCATTTT.

This clone was counted a single time. V gene TRBV4-1 combines with J gene TRBJ2-7, with 9 bases matching TRBD1. The germline V gene has CDR1 MGHRA and CDR2 YSYEKL. The CDR3 sequence is 15 residues long. J was trimmed by 3 bases and V by 3 bases; bases with no gene match: 6. The CDR3 DNA reads as TGCGCCAGCAGCCACACTCCGGGACAGGGCTACGAGCAGTACTTC. It codes for CASSHTPGQGYEQYF.

The gene calls are TRBV2 and TRBJ2-5; 10 nucleotides align to TRBD2. Germline assignment: CDR1 SNHLY and CDR2 FYNNEI. V shed 5 bases and J 5 bases; nucleotides not matched to a gene: 20. The CDR3 spans 19 residues. In nucleotides, the CDR3 is TGTGCCAGCAGTCCCCACTTTTCCGGGACTAGCGATGTTGGGGAGACCCAGTACTTC. Protein product: CASSPHFSGTSDVGETQYF.

The chain uses TRBV6-1 and TRBJ2-5; 9 bases agree with TRBD1. The V gene end was trimmed by 6 bases and the J gene end by 5 bases; junction bases not matched to a gene: 10. This CDR3 is 15 amino acids long. Germline V gene lookup returns CDR1 MNHNS and CDR2 SASEGT. The CDR3 DNA reads TGTGCCAGCAGGAGCCGGACAGGGGAGGGGGAGACCCAGTACTTC. Translated, it gives CASRSRTGEGETQYF.

The rearrangement joins TRBV4-1 to TRBJ2-3; TRBD2 is a possible D gene (6 bases). V was shortened by 0 bases and J by 1 base, with 11 bases between the two germline ends. This CDR3 comprises 16 residues. Germline CDR1 and CDR2: MGHRA and YSYEKL. The chain's CDR3 is CASSQDLPSGTDTQYF. The CDR3 region has the DNA TGCGCCAGCAGCCAAGATCTCCCTAGCGGCACAGATACGCAGTATTTT.

This clone was counted only a few times. The chain combines TRBV7-9 with TRBJ1-5; 7 bases fit TRBD1. Trimming removed 3 bases from V and 3 bases from J; junction bases left unmatched: 8. The CDR3 is 16 amino acids. Germline V gene lookup returns CDR1 SEHNR and CDR2 FQNEAQ (reference sequence). The DNA for the CDR3 is TGTGCCAGCAGCTTGAGCGGGACAGACTTCAATCAGCCCCAGCATTTT. The encoded protein is CASSLSGTDFNQPQHF.

This clone was found a few times. V is TRBV9 and J is TRBJ1-2, with TRBD1 matching over 8 bases. The length of the CDR3 is 14 residues. Germline CDR1 reads SGDLS; CDR2 reads YYNGEE. Losses at the gene ends were 0 bases for V and 8 bases for J; bases not matched to a gene: 6. DNA of the CDR3: TGTGCCAGCAGCGTAGGACAGGGGCGCCAAGGCTACACCTTC. Translation gives CASSVGQGRQGYTF.

The chain couples TRBV30 to TRBJ1-1; possible D gene TRBD1, 5 bases. The CDR3 has 11 residues. Germline lookup yields CDR1 GTSNPN and CDR2 SVGIG (reference sequence). V lost 4 bases to trimming and J lost 4 bases, with 7 bases between them. In DNA form, the CDR3 reads TGTGCCTGGAATGGGGCCACTGAAGCTTTCTTT. It yields the protein CAWNGATEAFF. The full variable domain, its missing parts supplied by reference TRBV30 and TRBJ1-1, is SQTIHQWPATLVQPVGSPLSLECTVEGTSNPNLYWYRQAAGRGLQLLFYSVGIGQISSEVPQNLSASRPQDRQFILSSKKLLLSDSGFYLCAWNGATEAFFGQGTRLTVV.

This clone was seen more than once but under ten times. The chain uses TRBV15 and TRBJ2-7; TRBD2 matches at 7 bases. The germline V gene has CDR1 LNHNV and CDR2 YYDKDF (reference sequence). Trimming took 0 bases from V and 7 from J; bases not matched to a gene: 9. The CDR3 length is 15 residues. As DNA, the CDR3 is TGTGCCACCAGCAGAGAGGAGAGGATGGGGGGGGAGCAGTACTTC. This translates into CATSREERMGGEQYF.

The chain couples TRBV4-1 to TRBJ1-2; D ambiguous. Germline CDR1 is MGHRA and CDR2 is YSYEKL. CDR3 length: 16 residues. The V end lost 1 base, the J end lost 4 bases, and 16 bases lay between the germline ends. The CDR3 is CASSQGRVGPSYGYTF. The CDR3, as DNA: TGCGCCAGCAGCCAAGGGCGCGTCGGCCCCAGCTATGGCTACACCTTC.

The rearrangement joins TRBV6-4 to TRBJ1-2; D is unclear. This CDR3 comprises 15 residues. The V end lost 5 bases, the J end lost 4 bases, and 17 bases lay between the germline ends. Germline V gene sequence: CDR1 MRHNA, CDR2 SNTAGT. The CDR3 nucleotides are TGTGCCAGCAGTCCCGAAGACGGTAATGGCTATGGCTACACCTTC. Protein product: CASSPEDGNGYGYTF.

This chain joins TRBV27 and TRBJ1-4; the D gene is possibly TRBD1 (6 bases). This CDR3 region has 15 residues. Germline CDR1 and CDR2: MNHEY and SMNVEV (reference sequence). V dropped 3 bases and J dropped 7 bases, with 15 bases sitting between them. The CDR3, as DNA: TGTGCCAGCAGTTTGCGGGGGCGTGTGATTGAAAAACTGTTTTTT. Translated: CASSLRGRVIEKLFF.

This chain connects TRBV5-1 to TRBJ2-7; 8 bases align to TRBD2. The CDR3 sequence is 15 residues long. J lost 3 bases, V lost 4 bases, and 9 bases had no gene match. The germline gives CDR1 SGHRS, CDR2 YFSETQ. The CDR3 sequence: CASSLNGRGHYEQYF. The CDR3, as DNA: TGCGCCAGCAGCCTGAACGGGAGGGGACACTACGAGCAGTACTTC.

The chain is built from TRBV7-3 and TRBJ2-3; D may be TRBD1 or TRBD2 (5 bases each). CDR1 is SGHTA, CDR2 FQGTGA, per germline. V gave up 6 bases and J gave up 5 bases, with 12 bases separating them. This CDR3 is 13 amino acids long. CDR3 in amino acids: CASSLEGIDTQYF. The CDR3 nucleotides read TGTGCCAGCAGTCTAGAGGGGATAGATACGCAGTATTTT.

This sequence joins TRBV6-6 and TRBJ2-5; 8 positions match TRBD1. The CDR3 consists of 12 residues. Losses at the gene ends were 6 bases for V and 4 bases for J; bases not matched to a gene: 1. Germline V gives CDR1 MNHNY, CDR2 SVGAGI (reference sequence). The CDR3 sequence is CASSQGAETQYF. In DNA form, the CDR3 reads TGTGCCAGCAGCCAGGGGGCAGAGACCCAGTACTTC.

V usage is TRBV6-5 and J usage is TRBJ1-2; D is unclear. Germline-derived CDR1 and CDR2 are MNHEY and SVGAGI. V was cut by 8 bases and J by 5 bases, with 21 bases left in between. This CDR3 has 15 residues. The CDR3 coding sequence is TGTGCCAGCGGGGTGGACGGAAGATCAATATATGGCTACACCTTC. This gives the protein CASGVDGRSIYGYTF.

The rearrangement uses TRBV7-9 and TRBJ1-2; 7 nucleotides match TRBD1. The CDR3 is 13 residues long. After removal of 5 bases from V and 8 bases from J, the junction contained 8 bases not matched to a gene. CDR1 is SEHNR and CDR2 is FQNEAQ in the germline V gene (reference sequence). In nucleotides, the CDR3 is TGTGCCAGCAGCCCCGGGACAGCCAACGGCTACACCTTC. Its translation: CASSPGTANGYTF.

Only one count was recorded for this clone. The V call is TRBV19, the J call TRBJ1-3, with D unresolved. The CDR3 runs 13 residues. The germline V and J ends were trimmed by 10 bases and 0 bases, with 10 bases remaining between them. CDR1 LNHDA and CDR2 SQIVND come from the germline V gene (reference sequence). In DNA form, the CDR3 reads TGTGCCACCTCGCTCTACTCTGGAAACACCATATATTTT. This sequence encodes CATSLYSGNTIYF.

This sequence joins TRBV21-1 and TRBJ1-2. TRBV21-1 is flagged as a pseudogene. The CDR3 is 15 amino acids. The CDR3 bases are TGTGCCAGCAGCACCCGCGAAGTACAGGGAGGAGGCTACACCTTC. Its protein is CASSTREVQGGGYTF.

The DNA for the CDR3 is TGTGCCAGTGGAGAGCGGGGCCGGGGGGCCTACGAGCAGTACTTC. It codes for CASGERGRGAYEQYF. The rearrangement uses TRBV7-2 and TRBJ2-7; 7 bases fit TRBD2. Germline values: CDR1 SGHTA, CDR2 FQGNSA. This CDR3 contains 15 residues. V dropped 9 bases and J dropped 2; count of bases not matched to a gene: 13.

DNA of the CDR3: TGTGCCAGCAGCTTAGTCGAGACCCAGTACTTC. Its protein product is CASSLVETQYF. The chain has TRBV7-9 and TRBJ2-5; D remains unclear. With 1 base removed from V and 5 bases from J, the gap between germline ends came to 2 bases. Per germline, CDR1 SEHNR and CDR2 FQNEAQ (reference sequence). The CDR3 sequence is 11 residues long.

V usage is TRBV18 and J usage is TRBJ2-1, with 12 positions matching TRBD1. Germline lookup yields CDR1 KGHSH and CDR2 LQKENI. V dropped 3 bases and J dropped 6; count of bases not matched to a gene: 3. The CDR3 length is 15 residues. In DNA, the CDR3 is TGTGCCAGCTCACCCCGGGACAGGGGGCCCAATGAGCAGTTCTTC. Amino acid sequence: CASSPRDRGPNEQFF.

This clone was found once. The chain has TRBV7-9 and TRBJ2-2; D gene unclear. The germline CDR1 and CDR2 sequences are SEHNR and FQNEAQ (reference sequence). V was clipped by 4 bases and J by 0 bases, with 18 bases between them. The CDR3 is made up of 18 amino acids. The CDR3 DNA is TGTGCCAGCAGCTCAAGGGTGGGGATAGAAACGAACACCGGGGAGCTGTTTTTT. This encodes CASSSRVGIETNTGELFF.

The chain links TRBV2 to TRBJ2-5; D ambiguous. Germline CDR1 is SNHLY and CDR2 is FYNNEI. The CDR3 has 13 residues. With 2 bases removed from V and 2 bases from J, the gap between germline ends came to 6 bases. CDR3 sequence: CASSEWSQETQYF. As DNA, the CDR3 is TGTGCCAGCAGTGAATGGTCTCAAGAGACCCAGTACTTC.

The rearrangement links TRBV11-3 to TRBJ2-1; D is undetermined. The CDR3 totals 16 residues. V dropped 4 bases and J dropped 6 bases, with 19 bases sitting between them. Germline lookup yields CDR1 SGHNT and CDR2 YENEEA. CDR3 coding DNA: TGTGCCAGCAGCTCATCGCGCTCAGATCTTTTCAATGAGCAGTTCTTC. This codes for CASSSSRSDLFNEQFF.

This chain joins TRBV15 and TRBJ1-5; TRBD1 is a possible D gene (5 bases). CDR1 is LNHNV and CDR2 is YYDKDF in the germline V gene (reference sequence). The CDR3 has 16 residues. Trimming pared 5 bases from V and 3 bases from J, leaving 17 bases between. For the CDR3, the DNA is TGTGCCACCAGCCTAGAGAGGTTGACAGTCAATCAGCCCCAGCATTTT. Translated, it gives CATSLERLTVNQPQHF.

The chain couples TRBV19 to TRBJ1-5, with unresolved D. CDR3 length: 13 amino acids. V was shortened by 5 bases and J by 5 bases, with 10 bases between the two germline ends. Germline lookup yields CDR1 LNHDA and CDR2 SQIVND (reference sequence). The CDR3 is CASSLETYQPQHF. In DNA form, the CDR3 reads TGTGCCAGTAGTCTCGAGACATATCAGCCCCAGCATTTT.

This clone has just a few counts. V gene TRBV19 combines with J gene TRBJ1-3; D unresolved. The CDR3 spans 14 residues. Germline V gene lookup returns CDR1 LNHDA and CDR2 SQIVND (reference sequence). Trimming took 1 base from V and 0 from J, leaving 4 bases between them. CDR3 region: CASSIGSSGNTIYF. As DNA, the CDR3 is TGTGCCAGTAGTATAGGAAGCTCTGGAAACACCATATATTTT.

V usage is TRBV27 and J usage is TRBJ1-2, with 8 bases matching TRBD1. The CDR3 is 13 amino acids. Germline V lookup: CDR1 MNHEY, CDR2 SMNVEV (reference sequence). V lost 4 bases, J lost 8 bases, and 6 bases stayed unmatched. The CDR3 nucleotides read TGTGCCAGCAGTTACCGGACAGGGACCGGCTACACCTTC. It yields the protein CASSYRTGTGYTF.

The gene calls are TRBV6-5 and TRBJ2-6; D may be TRBD1 (5 bases). Per germline, CDR1 MNHEY and CDR2 SVGAGI. CDR3 length: 14 residues. Trimming cost V 6 bases and J 0 bases, with 6 bases left between them. CDR3 DNA sequence: TGTGCCAGCAGCAGGGTCTCTGGGGCCAACGTCCTGACTTTC. Translating gives CASSRVSGANVLTF.